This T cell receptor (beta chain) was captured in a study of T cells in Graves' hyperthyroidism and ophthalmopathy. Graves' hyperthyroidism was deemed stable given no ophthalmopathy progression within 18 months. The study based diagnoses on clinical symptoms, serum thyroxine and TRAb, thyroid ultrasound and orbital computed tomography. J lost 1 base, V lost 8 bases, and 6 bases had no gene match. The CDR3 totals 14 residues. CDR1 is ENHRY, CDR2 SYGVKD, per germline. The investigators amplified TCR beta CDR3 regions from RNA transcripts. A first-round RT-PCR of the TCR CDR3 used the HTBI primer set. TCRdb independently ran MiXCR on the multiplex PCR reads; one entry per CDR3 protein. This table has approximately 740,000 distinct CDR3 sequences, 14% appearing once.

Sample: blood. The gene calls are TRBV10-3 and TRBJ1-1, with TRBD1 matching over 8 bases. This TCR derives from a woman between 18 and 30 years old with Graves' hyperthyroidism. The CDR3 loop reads CAISGQGWNTEAFF. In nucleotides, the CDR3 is TGTGCCATCTCCGGACAGGGATGGAACACTGAAGCTTTCTTT.